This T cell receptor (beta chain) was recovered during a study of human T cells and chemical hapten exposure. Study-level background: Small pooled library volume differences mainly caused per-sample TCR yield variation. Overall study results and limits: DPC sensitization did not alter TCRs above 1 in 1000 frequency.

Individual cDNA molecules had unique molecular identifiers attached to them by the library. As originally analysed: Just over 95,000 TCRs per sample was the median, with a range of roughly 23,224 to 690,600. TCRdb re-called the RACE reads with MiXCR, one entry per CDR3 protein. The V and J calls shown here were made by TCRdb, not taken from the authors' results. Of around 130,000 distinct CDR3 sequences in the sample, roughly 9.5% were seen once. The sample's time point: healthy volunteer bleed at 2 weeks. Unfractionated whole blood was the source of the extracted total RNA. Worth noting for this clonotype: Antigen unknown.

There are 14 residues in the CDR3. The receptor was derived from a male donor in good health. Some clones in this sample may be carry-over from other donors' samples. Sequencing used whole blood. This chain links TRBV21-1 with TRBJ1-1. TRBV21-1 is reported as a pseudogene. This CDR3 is CASSRKPVNTEAFF. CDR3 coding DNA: TGTGCCAGCAGCAGAAAGCCGGTGAACACTGAAGCTTTCTTT.